These 32 T cell receptor beta chains were sequenced from one sample in a study of identical twins. TCRdb independently ran MiXCR on the 5' RACE reads; one entry per CDR3 protein. The sample contains 1.5 million to 2 million distinct CDR3 sequences, about 30% of which appear only once. Specimen: cord blood. The receptors originated from a newborn girl in good health.

This clonotype was counted between two and nine times. This rearrangement joins TRBV6-1 to TRBJ2-7; D is unclear. With 1 base removed from V and 0 bases from J, the gap between germline ends came to 10 bases. There are 15 residues in the CDR3. Germline V CDR1 and CDR2: MNHNS, SASEGT. The CDR3 nucleotides read TGTGCCAGCAGTGAAGGTCCGGGCGTCTCCTACGAGCAGTACTTC. Protein product: CASSEGPGVSYEQYF.

The chain carries TRBV20-1 and TRBJ1-4; 8 bases fit TRBD1. This CDR3 is built from 12 residues. Trimming at V came to 8 bases and at J to 7 bases, leaving 6 bases not matched to a gene. Germline-derived CDR1 and CDR2 are DFQATT and SNEGSKA (reference sequence). CDR3 sequence (DNA): TGCAGTATGTCAGGGGGCGGTGAAAAACTGTTTTTT. This sequence encodes CSMSGGGEKLFF.

The chain uses TRBV7-2 and TRBJ2-7, with 10 nucleotides matching TRBD2. Per the germline V gene, CDR1 is SGHTA and CDR2 is FQGNSA. V lost 2 bases, J lost 7 bases, and 20 bases stayed unmatched. This CDR3 is built from 19 residues. CDR3 nucleotides: TGTGCCAGCAGCTTATGTCCCACTAGCGGGATGCCCTCCTACAATGAGCAGTACTTC. Its protein product is CASSLCPTSGMPSYNEQYF.

This clonotype was picked up a small number of times. The V call is TRBV2, the J call TRBJ1-4; D gene unclear. Deletions cut 3 bases from V and 13 bases from J, with 9 bases between. Germline values: CDR1 SNHLY, CDR2 FYNNEI. This CDR3 has 11 residues. This CDR3 is CASSEELRLFF. The CDR3 nucleotides are TGTGCCAGCAGTGAGGAGCTTCGACTGTTTTTT.

The J gene is TRBJ1-5, the V gene TRBV12-3 or TRBV12-4; D not resolved. CDR3 length equals 13 residues. Between the trimmed V and J ends, which lost 3 bases and 4 bases, there was a span of 7 bases. The CDR3 protein is CASSFGWNQPQHF. The CDR3 DNA is TGTGCCAGCAGTTTTGGTTGGAATCAGCCCCAGCATTTT.

In this sample, this clonotype turned up a few times. The V call is TRBV20-1, the J call TRBJ2-3; 7 bases match TRBD1. After removal of 0 bases from V and 4 bases from J, the junction contained 4 bases not matched to a gene. This CDR3 has 14 amino acids. From germline, CDR1 is DFQATT and CDR2 SNEGSKA (reference sequence). The CDR3 DNA reads as TGCAGTGCTAGAGACCACAGGGGCCCAGATACGCAGTATTTT. It encodes CSARDHRGPDTQYF.

This clonotype was seen a few times. This sequence joins TRBV6-6 and TRBJ1-2, with D possibly being TRBD1 (5 bases). Trimming took 6 bases from V and 4 from J, leaving 12 bases between them. Germline CDR1 is MNHNY and CDR2 is SVGAGI (reference sequence). This CDR3 is 13 amino acids long. The CDR3 region has the DNA TGTGCCAGCAGCCACCTCGACAGCTATGGCTACACCTTC. This gives the protein CASSHLDSYGYTF.

This chain connects TRBV28 to TRBJ1-2; TRBD1 matches 7 bases. In germline, CDR1 is MDHEN, CDR2 SYDVKM. There are 14 residues in the CDR3. The ends lost 6 bases at V and 2 bases at J; junction bases unmatched: 6. Written as DNA, the CDR3 is TGTGCCAGCAGCGGGATGGGACAGAACTATGGCTACACCTTC. Amino acid sequence: CASSGMGQNYGYTF.

This clonotype was detected only a few times. V gene TRBV5-1 combines with J gene TRBJ1-1, with D possibly matching TRBD1 (6 bases). Germline lookup yields CDR1 SGHRS and CDR2 YFSETQ. The CDR3 sequence is 16 residues long. Between the trimmed V and J ends, which lost 1 base and 1 base, there was a span of 14 bases. CDR3 DNA: TGCGCCAGCAGCTTGATCGGGGGGGGCAGGAACACTGAAGCTTTCTTT. Translating gives CASSLIGGGRNTEAFF.

This chain uses TRBV3-1 with TRBJ2-3; D may be TRBD2 (5 bases). Germline V gene lookup returns CDR1 LGHDT and CDR2 YNNKEL (reference sequence). Deletions cut 3 bases from V and 0 bases from J, with 7 bases between. The CDR3 is 14 amino acids. CDR3 coding DNA: TGTGCCAGCAGCCACAGGACTAGCACAGATACGCAGTATTTT. Protein: CASSHRTSTDTQYF.

Concerning this clonotype itself: A read error may account for a junction end that differs from germline. The chain couples TRBV12-3 or TRBV12-4 to TRBJ2-3; D is ambiguous. The CDR3 sequence is 12 residues long. CDR3 DNA: TGTGCCAGCAGTTCCAGAGCAGATACGCGGTATTTT. This sequence encodes CASSSRADTRYF.

The chain carries TRBV7-2 and TRBJ2-3, with 12 bases lining up with TRBD2. Germline V gene sequence: CDR1 SGHTA, CDR2 FQGNSA. Trimming took 4 bases from V and 9 from J; bases not matched to a gene: 8. This CDR3 has 15 residues. The CDR3 loop reads CASSSMASGGGTQYF. The CDR3 coding sequence is TGTGCCAGCAGCTCAATGGCTAGCGGGGGGGGGACGCAGTATTTT.

The chain couples TRBV11-2 to TRBJ2-1; tentatively, D is TRBD2 (6 bases). The germline V and J ends were trimmed by 4 bases and 4 bases, with 11 bases remaining between them. This CDR3 contains 14 residues. Looked up from germline, CDR1 is SGHAT and CDR2 is FQNNGV. The CDR3 DNA follows: TGTGCCAGCAGCTCCCTGGGGGGTTACAATGAGCAGTTCTTC. Translated, it gives CASSSLGGYNEQFF.

This clonotype occurred a few times. The genes are TRBV2 and TRBJ2-7, with D hard to call. V lost 4 bases to trimming and J lost 7 bases, with 8 bases between them. The CDR3 sequence is 11 residues long. The germline CDR1 and CDR2 sequences are SNHLY and FYNNEI. CDR3 bases: TGTGCCAGCAGTGCCTCAGTGGAGCAGTACTTC. Its protein is CASSASVEQYF.

This CDR3 is CASSQDPTSGANVLTF. The CDR3 DNA reads TGTGCCAGCAGCCAAGATCCCACCTCTGGGGCCAACGTCCTGACTTTC. This chain joins TRBV4-2 and TRBJ2-6; no clear D gene. The V end was cut by 0 bases, the J end by 0 bases, with 6 bases between. This CDR3 spans 16 amino acids. CDR1 and CDR2 (germline): LGHNA, YNFKEQ.

J is TRBJ1-2 and V is TRBV3-1; unclear D gene. Germline V lookup: CDR1 LGHDT, CDR2 YNNKEL (reference sequence). The CDR3 spans 16 residues. Trimming took 1 base from V and 5 from J, leaving 17 bases between them. CDR3 nucleotides: TGTGCCAGCAGCCAAGCGGCGGCGCCACCTGGGTATGGCTACACCTTC. It translates to CASSQAAAPPGYGYTF.

This chain uses TRBV5-1 with TRBJ2-3; D uncertain. The length of the CDR3 is 14 residues. Germline V lookup: CDR1 SGHRS, CDR2 YFSETQ. Trimming took 3 bases from V and 1 from J, leaving 9 bases between them. CDR3 nucleotides: TGCGCCAGCAGCTCACGGTACCGCACAGATACGCAGTATTTT. It codes for CASSSRYRTDTQYF.

The chain carries TRBV28 and TRBJ1-1; D remains unclear. V lost 5 bases to trimming and J lost 6 bases, with 16 bases between them. There are 14 residues in the CDR3. The germline V gene encodes CDR1 MDHEN and CDR2 SYDVKM. As DNA, the CDR3 is TGTGCCAGCAGTCCCGCCCTCAAACAACCTGAAGCTTTCTTT. Amino acid sequence: CASSPALKQPEAFF.

This clonotype was seen only a few times. The rearrangement links TRBV7-2 to TRBJ2-1; 14 positions match TRBD2. The CDR3 totals 16 residues. Germline assignment: CDR1 SGHTA and CDR2 FQGNSA. V shed 1 base and J 7 bases; nucleotides not matched to a gene: 3. CDR3 nucleotides: TGTGCCAGCAGCTTAGTTGGGACTAGCGGGAGAAATGAGCAGTTCTTC. Encoded protein: CASSLVGTSGRNEQFF.

CDR3 DNA: TGTGCCAGCAGCGTAGCGGAGGAACGAGAGACCCAGTTCTTC. Its translation: CASSVAEERETQFF. The rearrangement joins TRBV9 to TRBJ2-1; weak D call: TRBD2 (5 bases). The germline V gene has CDR1 SGDLS and CDR2 YYNGEE. With 0 bases removed from V and 13 bases from J, the gap between germline ends came to 17 bases. The CDR3 spans 14 residues.

The chain uses TRBV28 and TRBJ1-5; 10 bases line up with TRBD1. The CDR3 covers 16 residues. Losses at the gene ends were 3 bases for V and 7 bases for J; bases not matched to a gene: 9. Per germline, CDR1 MDHEN and CDR2 SYDVKM. This CDR3 reads CASSFPVGQGYQPQHF. In nucleotides, the CDR3 is TGTGCCAGCAGTTTCCCCGTGGGACAGGGGTACCAGCCCCAGCATTTT.

CDR3 protein: CASSLRGAGKNGYTF. DNA of the CDR3: TGTGCCAGCTCCCTACGAGGCGCAGGGAAAAATGGCTACACCTTC. This rearrangement joins TRBV18 to TRBJ1-2, with D tentatively TRBD1 (5 bases). CDR3 length: 15 amino acids. CDR1 KGHSH and CDR2 LQKENI come from the germline V gene. The V end was cut by 6 bases, the J end by 6 bases, with 20 bases between.

V and J are TRBV6-5 and TRBJ2-1; the D call may be TRBD1 or TRBD2 (5 bases each). Trimming left V 7 bases short and J 1 base short, with 11 bases between. Germline CDR1 reads MNHEY; CDR2 reads SVGAGI. The CDR3 has 14 residues. The CDR3 coding sequence is TGTGCCAGCAAGGGGTGGGGGTCCTACAATGAGCAGTTCTTC. Protein product: CASKGWGSYNEQFF.

V is TRBV20-1 and J is TRBJ2-7; possible D gene TRBD1, 5 bases. In germline, CDR1 is DFQATT, CDR2 SNEGSKA (reference sequence). This CDR3 spans 13 amino acids. Trimming pared 4 bases from V and 5 bases from J, leaving 15 bases between. The CDR3 DNA reads TGCAGTGCTATGGTGGGGCCTGGGGACGAGCAGTACTTC. Protein: CSAMVGPGDEQYF.

The V and J genes are TRBV7-2 and TRBJ2-3; tentatively, D is TRBD2 (5 bases). Trimming shortened V by 2 bases and J by 8 bases, and 20 bases separated the two germline ends. Germline CDR1 SGHTA, CDR2 FQGNSA. There are 16 residues in the CDR3. The CDR3 spells CASSLRGTAGRGTQYF. CDR3 sequence (DNA): TGTGCCAGCAGCTTAAGAGGTACGGCGGGTAGAGGTACGCAGTATTTT.

This chain connects TRBV5-1 to TRBJ2-3; D is tentatively TRBD1 or TRBD2 (5 bases each). Germline CDR1 reads SGHRS; CDR2 reads YFSETQ. With 4 bases removed from V and 2 bases from J, the gap between germline ends came to 17 bases. The CDR3 covers 16 residues. The CDR3 is CASSPRVLGTTDTQYF. CDR3 coding DNA: TGCGCCAGCAGCCCTCGAGTTTTGGGGACCACAGATACGCAGTATTTT.

This sequence joins TRBV27 and TRBJ1-5; D is unresolved. CDR1 and CDR2 from the germline V gene are MNHEY and SMNVEV (reference sequence). This CDR3 has 15 amino acids. The germline V and J ends were trimmed by 7 bases and 5 bases, with 18 bases remaining between them. CDR3 region: CASNPLGSPYQPQHF. For the CDR3, the DNA is TGTGCCAGCAACCCTCTAGGTTCCCCTTATCAGCCCCAGCATTTT.

A note on this clonotype: The junction and the germline gene differ at one end; a read error may be behind it. The chain couples TRBV20-1 to TRBJ2-1; weak D call: TRBD2 (5 bases). The germline gives CDR1 DFQATT, CDR2 SNEGSKA (reference sequence). The CDR3 is 16 amino acids. The CDR3 sequence: CSAPGWRASSYKEQFF. For the CDR3, the DNA is TGCAGTGCCCCTGGTTGGCGGGCCAGCTCCTACAAAGAGCAGTTCTTC.

The J gene is TRBJ2-5, the V gene TRBV28, with TRBD1 as a possible D gene (8 bases). This CDR3 comprises 14 residues. In germline, CDR1 is MDHEN, CDR2 SYDVKM. Between the trimmed V and J ends, which lost 2 bases and 11 bases, there was a span of 18 bases. The CDR3 region is CASSLALTGGEQYF. In nucleotides, the CDR3 is TGTGCCAGCAGTTTAGCATTAACAGGGGGGGAGCAGTACTTC.

This clonotype was seen more than once but under ten times. The gene calls are TRBV7-2 and TRBJ2-7; unclear D gene. CDR3 size: 13 residues. The germline gives CDR1 SGHTA, CDR2 FQGNSA. V dropped 6 bases and J dropped 2 bases, with 11 bases sitting between them. The DNA of the CDR3 is TGTGCCAGCAGGCCGGTTAATACCTACGAGCAGTACTTC. This encodes CASRPVNTYEQYF.

This clonotype was recorded once. V and J are TRBV12-3 or TRBV12-4 and TRBJ2-5, with D hard to call. The germline V and J ends were trimmed by 2 bases and 11 bases, with 12 bases remaining between them. The CDR3 totals 12 residues. CDR3 loop: CASSLLGTEQYF. The CDR3 region has the DNA TGTGCCAGCAGTTTACTGGGCACTGAGCAGTACTTC.

J is TRBJ1-5 and V is TRBV20-1; unclear D gene. CDR3 length equals 14 residues. Trimming cost V 2 bases and J 4 bases, with 12 bases left between them. Germline CDR1 DFQATT, CDR2 SNEGSKA (reference sequence). The CDR3 sequence: CSARKRAGNQPQHF. CDR3 bases: TGCAGTGCTAGAAAGCGGGCAGGAAATCAGCCCCAGCATTTT.